These 7 T cell receptor beta chains share one sample of origin, sequenced in a study of OX40 agonist ivuxolimab in advanced cancers. Repertoires were generated with immunoSEQ multiplex PCR, while TCRdb's copy carries only in-frame clones and drops some. Among under 85,000 clones listed, around 86% were seen once. The material sequenced was CD4+ or CD8+ T cells sorted from blood, taken in a trial of the OX40 agonist ivuxolimab. All receptors come from an adult with an advanced solid tumor such as melanoma, head and neck, liver or kidney cancer.

The V gene is TRBV15, the J gene TRBJ1-2; D not certain. Per the germline V gene, CDR1 is LNHNV and CDR2 is YYDKDF (reference sequence). The CDR3 spans 12 residues. The V end lost 5 bases, the J end lost 1 base, and 5 bases lay between the germline ends. DNA of the CDR3: TGTGCCACCAGCGGAAGTAACTATGGCTACACCTTC. This sequence encodes CATSGSNYGYTF.

In DNA, the CDR3 is TGTGCCAGCAGGCGACTAGCGGGAAGTAACAATGAGCAGTTCTTC. Protein product: CASRRLAGSNNEQFF. The rearrangement uses TRBV6-1 and TRBJ2-1; 11 positions agree with TRBD2. Unmatched junction bases numbered 6, after V lost 6 bases and J lost 5 bases. This CDR3 comprises 15 residues. Germline-derived CDR1 and CDR2 are MNHNS and SASEGT.

The V gene is TRBV29-1, the J gene TRBJ2-5; TRBD1 agrees at 9 bases. The germline V gene encodes CDR1 SQVTM and CDR2 ANQGSEA. V lost 6 bases and J lost 5; bases outside the gene matches: 10. The CDR3 covers 14 residues. CDR3 region: CSVDGTGWGETQYF. For the CDR3, the DNA is TGCAGCGTGGATGGGACAGGGTGGGGCGAGACCCAGTACTTC.

The chain links TRBV28 to TRBJ2-7; 9 bases are shared with TRBD1. Germline V gene lookup returns CDR1 MDHEN and CDR2 SYDVKM. The CDR3 length is 14 residues. V dropped 7 bases and J dropped 2; count of bases not matched to a gene: 6. CDR3 loop: CASTPRTGAYEQYF. For the CDR3, the DNA is TGTGCCAGCACCCCTCGGACAGGGGCCTACGAGCAGTACTTC. Full variable domain (missing parts from reference TRBV28 and TRBJ2-7): DVKVTQSSRYLVKRTGEKVFLECVQDMDHENMFWYRQDPGLGLRLIYFSYDVKMKEKGDIPEGYSVSREKKERFSLILESASTNQTSMYLCASTPRTGAYEQYFGPGTRLTVT.

The gene calls are TRBV15 and TRBJ2-6; no reliable D call. Germline values: CDR1 LNHNV, CDR2 YYDKDF (reference sequence). The CDR3 has 14 amino acids. V lost 0 bases and J 2 bases, leaving 2 bases between the germline ends. DNA of the CDR3: TGTGCCACCAGCAGAGACACTGGGGCCAACGTCCTGACTTTC. Its protein product is CATSRDTGANVLTF. Drawing the rest from reference TRBV15 and TRBJ2-6, the complete variable domain is DAMVIQNPRYQVTQFGKPVTLSCSQTLNHNVMYWYQQKSSQAPKLLFHYYDKDFNNEADTPDNFQSRRPNTSFCFLDIRSPGLGDTAMYLCATSRDTGANVLTFGAGSRLTVL.

The chain combines TRBV19 with TRBJ2-5; 9 bases are shared with TRBD2. The CDR3 loop spans 15 amino acids. Germline CDR1 is LNHDA and CDR2 is SQIVND (reference sequence). V gave up 6 bases and J gave up 5 bases; unmatched junction bases: 10. CDR3 in amino acids: CASSDLAGVGETQYF. CDR3 coding DNA: TGTGCCAGTAGCGATTTAGCGGGAGTTGGTGAGACCCAGTACTTC.

Points on this clone: Other DNA variants within this sample encode the same CDR3. The chain has TRBV7-2 and TRBJ2-1; 15 bases align to TRBD2. CDR3 length: 15 amino acids. Unmatched junction bases numbered 3, after V lost 4 bases and J lost 8 bases. Germline-derived CDR1 and CDR2 are SGHTA and FQGNSA. This chain's CDR3 is CASSSGLAGGDEQFF. Written as DNA, the CDR3 is TGTGCCAGCAGCTCGGGACTAGCGGGAGGAGATGAGCAGTTCTTC. Full variable domain (remainder filled in from reference TRBV7-2 and TRBJ2-1): GAGVSQSPSNKVTEKGKDVELRCDPISGHTALYWYRQSLGQGLEFLIYFQGNSAPDKSGLPSDRFSAERTGGSVSTLTIQRTQQEDSAVYLCASSSGLAGGDEQFFGPGTRLTVL.